This TCR beta chain was sequenced in a study of T cells in Graves' hyperthyroidism and ophthalmopathy. Study-wide results and limits: Researchers report that a 13 V-J model separated ophthalmopathy from stable hyperthyroidism.

The V end was cut by 5 bases, the J end by 2 bases, with 10 bases between. The CDR3 runs to 13 residues. From germline, CDR1 is SGHVS and CDR2 FNYEAQ. Thyroid ultrasound and orbital computed tomography, with clinical symptoms and serum thyroxine and TRAb, informed diagnoses. Comment on this clonotype: Its specificity is not known.

Authors of the study amplified TCR beta CDR3 regions from RNA transcripts. First-round RT-PCR of the TCR CDR3 relied on the HTBI primer set. TCRdb recomputed calls from the multiplex PCR reads with MiXCR, one row per CDR3 protein. The table has more than 650,000 distinct CDR3 sequences, 14% seen once. This chain joins TRBV7-6 and TRBJ2-7; D remains unclear. This sequence was found in a woman aged 18-35 years with Graves' hyperthyroidism. Sequenced input: blood. The CDR3 loop reads CASSRTDAYEQYF. In DNA form, the CDR3 reads TGTGCCAGCAGCCGGACGGACGCCTACGAGCAGTACTTC.